A single sample gave rise to the 5 T cell receptor beta chains below, sequenced in a study of CD8 T cells in ankylosing spondylitis. TCRdb processed the 5' RACE reads anew with MiXCR; each CDR3 protein has one entry. The sample yields tens of thousands of distinct CDR3 sequences, more than 25% seen once. The specimen was blood, either unsorted or a sorted T cell fraction (not recorded which). The receptors were gathered from a male donor with ankylosing spondylitis or in good health (not recorded which).

This clonotype was observed a handful of times. The chain has TRBV7-2 and TRBJ2-7; 7 positions agree with TRBD1. Per germline, CDR1 SGHTA and CDR2 FQGNSA. V lost 2 bases to trimming and J lost 4 bases; unmatched junction nucleotides: 5. This CDR3 is 14 amino acids long. CDR3 nucleotide sequence: TGTGCCAGCAGCTTAAGCGCAGGGGGTTACGAGCAGTACTTC. Translating gives CASSLSAGGYEQYF.

In this sample, this clonotype turned up many times. The V gene is TRBV6-5, the J gene TRBJ1-2, with unresolved D. Looked up from germline, CDR1 is MNHEY and CDR2 is SVGAGI. The V end was cut by 1 base, the J end by 4 bases, with 19 bases between. This CDR3 region has 17 residues. CDR3 DNA sequence: TGTGCCAGCAGTTACTGGGCAGGAAGGTCGGTGGTCTATGGCTACACCTTC. Residues: CASSYWAGRSVVYGYTF.

This clonotype was picked up many times. The genes are TRBV20-1 and TRBJ2-7, with a weak D call TRBD1 (5 bases). Per the germline V gene, CDR1 is DFQATT and CDR2 is SNEGSKA (reference sequence). This CDR3 has 13 residues. The V end lost 7 bases, the J end lost 3 bases, and 16 bases lay between the germline ends. CDR3 DNA sequence: TGCAGTGTCCTCGGACAAGACGGCTACGAGCAGTACTTC. Amino acids: CSVLGQDGYEQYF.

This clonotype was seen only once. The CDR3 spells CASSLDLIQETQYF. The CDR3 DNA sequence: TGTGCCAGCAGCTTGGACCTGATCCAAGAGACCCAGTACTTC. This chain joins TRBV5-5 and TRBJ2-5; D remains ambiguous. The length of the CDR3 is 14 residues. Germline V gene data show CDR1 as SGHKS and CDR2 as YYEKEE (reference sequence). V was pared by 0 bases and J by 1 base, with 7 bases between.

This clonotype came up a few times. The chain employs TRBV20-1 and TRBJ1-1; D not certain. Trimming removed 4 bases from V and 12 bases from J, with 21 bases in between. The CDR3 has 13 amino acids. Per germline, CDR1 DFQATT and CDR2 SNEGSKA (reference sequence). The CDR3 here is CSANSPGGASTFF. The CDR3 DNA is TGCAGTGCTAACTCCCCGGGAGGTGCTAGTACTTTCTTT.